Following are 19 T cell receptor beta chains from one sample sequenced in a study of blood T cell repertoires in COVID-19. TCRdb's copy holds only in-frame clones and misses some; the assay was immunoSEQ multiplex PCR. The sample consists of about 360,000 clones, more than 85% of them appearing once. Sequencing was done on a sample of peripheral blood. The receptors originated from a human donor in a cohort sampled during active COVID-19.

This clone was picked up a small number of times. The chain uses TRBV7-3 and TRBJ2-2; TRBD1 agrees at 7 bases. V dropped 6 bases and J dropped 5; count of bases not matched to a gene: 3. This CDR3 has 13 residues. Germline V gene sequence: CDR1 SGHTA, CDR2 FQGTGA. The CDR3 coding sequence is TGTGCCAGCAGGCAGGGGGTGACCGGGGAGCTGTTTTTT. Translating gives CASRQGVTGELFF.

The genes are TRBV6-5 and TRBJ1-1, with D unclear. Per the germline V gene, CDR1 is MNHEY and CDR2 is SVGAGI. Trimming left V 6 bases short and J 3 bases short, with 11 bases between. The CDR3 is made up of 13 amino acids. CDR3 sequence: CASRLTEHTEAFF. CDR3 sequence (DNA): TGTGCCAGCAGACTAACGGAACACACTGAAGCTTTCTTT.

V is TRBV4-1 and J is TRBJ2-5, with D maybe TRBD2 (6 bases). The V end was cut by 1 base, the J end by 3 bases, with 15 bases between. The CDR3 totals 16 residues. The germline CDR1 and CDR2 sequences are MGHRA and YSYEKL. CDR3 residues: CASSQVEGFGEETQYF. In DNA, the CDR3 is TGCGCCAGCAGCCAAGTGGAGGGTTTCGGAGAAGAGACCCAGTACTTC.

The chain carries TRBV28 and TRBJ2-7, with 7 nucleotides matching TRBD1. V lost 10 bases, J lost 2 bases, and 5 bases stayed unmatched. The CDR3 is 12 residues long. Germline CDR1 MDHEN, CDR2 SYDVKM. The CDR3 DNA reads TGTGCCACCCGACAGGGCACCTACGAGCAGTACTTC. This gives the protein CATRQGTYEQYF.

V gene TRBV6-5 combines with J gene TRBJ2-2, with a possible D match to TRBD2 (5 bases). In germline, CDR1 is MNHEY, CDR2 SVGAGI. Trimming left V 2 bases short and J 6 bases short, with 16 bases between. CDR3 length: 16 amino acids. The CDR3 DNA reads TGTGCCAGCAGTTACAATCTACTAGAATGGGCCGGGGAGCTGTTTTTT. This codes for CASSYNLLEWAGELFF.

This chain uses TRBV3-1 (or the pseudogene TRBV3-2) with TRBJ2-2, with D hard to call. The V gene lost 5 bases and the J gene lost 8 bases, with 15 bases spanning the gap. The germline CDR1 and CDR2 sequences are LGHDT and YNNKEL (reference sequence). The CDR3 runs to 14 residues. This CDR3 reads CASSTRHSWGELFF. In DNA form, the CDR3 reads TGTGCCAGCAGCACGAGACACTCCTGGGGGGAGCTGTTTTTT.

This clone appeared a few times. V and J are TRBV27 and TRBJ1-4; 7 bases map to TRBD1. Trimming took 0 bases from V and 5 from J; bases not matched to a gene: 9. The germline V gene encodes CDR1 MNHEY and CDR2 SMNVEV (reference sequence). The CDR3 totals 17 residues. This CDR3 is CASSLSWRSQGNEKLFF. The CDR3 coding sequence is TGTGCCAGCAGTTTATCCTGGAGGTCACAGGGGAATGAAAAACTGTTTTTT.

This clone was recorded once. The gene calls are TRBV12-3 or TRBV12-4 and TRBJ1-1, with D maybe TRBD1 (5 bases). The CDR3 totals 13 residues. Trimming took off 3 bases at V and 4 bases at J, with 9 bases between the two ends. CDR3 loop: CASSFVRGTEAFF. DNA of the CDR3: TGTGCCAGCAGTTTTGTAAGGGGCACTGAAGCTTTCTTT.

The rearrangement uses TRBV5-6 and TRBJ1-2, with D possibly TRBD1 on 6 matching bases. Trimming shortened V by 4 bases and J by 4 bases, and 14 bases separated the two germline ends. Germline lookup yields CDR1 SGHDT and CDR2 YYEEEE. The CDR3 is made up of 14 amino acids. CDR3 sequence reads: CASSPGVSGYGYTF. The CDR3 nucleotides are TGTGCCAGCAGCCCAGGGGTTAGTGGCTATGGCTACACCTTC. The variable domain in full, completed from reference TRBV5-6 and TRBJ1-2, reads DAGVTQSPTHLIKTRGQQVTLRCSPKSGHDTVSWYQQALGQGPQFIFQYYEEEERQRGNFPDRFSGHQFPNYSSELNVNALLLGDSALYLCASSPGVSGYGYTFGSGTRLTVV.

The chain combines TRBV20-1 with TRBJ2-5; possible D gene TRBD2, 5 bases. The germline V gene has CDR1 DFQATT and CDR2 SNEGSKA (reference sequence). Trimming left V 5 bases short and J 2 bases short, with 6 bases between. This CDR3 comprises 11 residues. In DNA form, the CDR3 reads TGCAGTGCTGGCGGGCAAGAGACCCAGTACTTC. Translated: CSAGGQETQYF.

The gene calls are TRBV28 and TRBJ1-5; D is ambiguous. Germline lookup yields CDR1 MDHEN and CDR2 SYDVKM. Trimming pared 7 bases from V and 0 bases from J, leaving 16 bases between. This CDR3 comprises 16 residues. CDR3 sequence (DNA): TGTGCCAGCAAAGTCCTCGTGCGGAATAGCAATCAGCCCCAGCATTTT. It is translated as CASKVLVRNSNQPQHF.

This chain links TRBV6-6 with TRBJ2-3; possibly TRBD2 for D (7 bases). The CDR3 is 15 amino acids. CDR1 and CDR2 from the germline V gene are MNHNY and SVGAGI (reference sequence). V was shortened by 2 bases and J by 5 bases, with 14 bases between the two germline ends. The CDR3: CASSYGGGGGDTQYF. The CDR3 nucleotides read TGTGCCAGCAGTTACGGTGGGGGGGGCGGAGATACGCAGTATTTT.

The chain uses TRBV28 and TRBJ2-7; 7 bases fit TRBD2. With V trimmed by 5 bases and J by 3 bases, 7 bases remained unmatched. This CDR3 has 14 amino acids. CDR1 and CDR2 from the germline V gene are MDHEN and SYDVKM. For the CDR3, the DNA is TGTGCCAGCAGTACGGTGGAGCGGGGCTACGAGCAGTACTTC. This codes for CASSTVERGYEQYF.

J is TRBJ1-1 and V is TRBV28; D is ambiguous. This CDR3 is built from 19 residues. The ends were cut back, 4 bases at V and 0 bases at J, with 24 bases in the middle. Looked up from germline, CDR1 is MDHEN and CDR2 is SYDVKM. The DNA of the CDR3 is TGTGCCAGCAGTTCCCCATTATCCCTTCGGTTTCGAATGAACACTGAAGCTTTCTTT. Translated, it gives CASSSPLSLRFRMNTEAFF.

The chain links TRBV18 to TRBJ1-6, with 9 bases aligning to TRBD1. CDR1 and CDR2 (germline): KGHSH, LQKENI. The CDR3 totals 14 residues. The trim removed 1 base at V and 10 bases at J, leaving 2 bases unmatched. The CDR3 DNA follows: TGTGCCAGCTCACCACGGACAGGGGACTCACCCCTCCACTTT. Its translation: CASSPRTGDSPLHF.

The V and J genes are TRBV4-2 and TRBJ2-3, with D possibly TRBD2 on 7 matching bases. The CDR3 is made up of 22 amino acids. The V gene's germline CDR1 is LGHNA and CDR2 YNFKEQ. Deletions cut 0 bases from V and 1 base from J, with 29 bases between. The CDR3 is CASSQETLDSVRGGPGTDTQYF. DNA of the CDR3: TGTGCCAGCAGCCAAGAGACCCTGGACAGTGTGAGGGGAGGGCCCGGCACAGATACGCAGTATTTT.

J is TRBJ2-6 and V is TRBV5-6; TRBD1 might be the D (5 bases). CDR1 is SGHDT and CDR2 is YYEEEE in the germline V gene. This CDR3 region has 15 residues. V shed 4 bases and J shed 1 base, with 9 bases lying between them. The CDR3 nucleotides read TGTGCCAGCAGCCCAGACAGTTCTGGGGCCAACGTCCTGACTTTC. Its protein is CASSPDSSGANVLTF.

The rearrangement links TRBV7-2 to TRBJ1-4; no reliable D call. Germline V lookup: CDR1 SGHTA, CDR2 FQGNSA. With 2 bases removed from V and 5 bases from J, the gap between germline ends came to 12 bases. The CDR3 loop spans 15 amino acids. As DNA, the CDR3 is TGTGCCAGCAGCTTATTGTCCGGGGAGAATGAAAAACTGTTTTTT. This encodes CASSLLSGENEKLFF.

The chain has TRBV30 and TRBJ2-7, with 8 bases that match TRBD1. Germline lookup yields CDR1 GTSNPN and CDR2 SVGIG (reference sequence). The CDR3 length is 15 residues. Trimming cost V 5 bases and J 6 bases; bases outside gene matches: 15. The CDR3 reads CAWGWAGGFRTEQYF. For the CDR3, the DNA is TGTGCCTGGGGCTGGGCAGGGGGCTTTAGGACCGAGCAGTACTTC. The variable domain in full, with the rest retrieved from reference TRBV30 and TRBJ2-7, is SQTIHQWPATLVQPVGSPLSLECTVEGTSNPNLYWYRQAAGRGLQLLFYSVGIGQISSEVPQNLSASRPQDRQFILSSKKLLLSDSGFYLCAWGWAGGFRTEQYFGPGTRLTVT.